The 23 T cell receptor beta chains reported below all come from one sample, sequenced in a study of T cells in Graves' hyperthyroidism and ophthalmopathy (dated by TCRdb to between 2018 and 2021). Library preparation was by multiplex PCR. For sequencing, an Illumina HiSeq 2000 was employed. The TCR beta CDR3 regions were amplified from the RNA transcripts. For the first round of RT-PCR on the TCR CDR3, the HTBI primer set was used together with the Qiagen OneStep RT-PCR kit. TCRdb trimmed the raw reads at Q25, called clones with MiXCR and kept productive beta chains. All rows with the same CDR3 protein become a single entry with the most common DNA and genes. Here the sample has fewer than 750,000 distinct CDR3 sequences; more than 45% occur a single time. The ten most abundant clones make up around 8% of the sample. Sequences were obtained from peripheral blood or thyroid tissue (not recorded which). These receptors all stem from a woman between 18 and 29 years old with Graves' hyperthyroidism.

The sample holds many counts of this clonotype. The rearrangement uses TRBV4-1 and TRBJ1-2; 8 nucleotides match TRBD1. V shed 4 bases and J 4 bases; nucleotides not matched to a gene: 8. CDR1 is MGHRA, CDR2 YSYEKL, per germline. The length of the CDR3 is 15 residues. The CDR3 nucleotides read TGCGCCAGCAGCCCTGGGACAGGAGAGACCTATGGCTACACCTTC. Protein product: CASSPGTGETYGYTF.

CDR3 sequence: CASILGQRNTEAFF. CDR3 nucleotides: TGCGCCAGCATCCTGGGACAGAGAAACACTGAAGCTTTCTTT. The chain is built from TRBV10-2 and TRBJ1-1, with 7 bases matching TRBD1. The trim removed 7 bases at V and 2 bases at J, leaving 7 bases unmatched. Per germline, CDR1 WSHSY and CDR2 SAAADI. The CDR3 is 14 amino acids.

This chain joins TRBV20-1 and TRBJ2-7; 9 bases line up with TRBD2. Looked up from germline, CDR1 is DFQATT and CDR2 is SNEGSKA (reference sequence). The CDR3 sequence is 15 residues long. V lost 6 bases to trimming and J lost 3 bases; unmatched junction nucleotides: 12. The CDR3 reads CSAPKMIAGDYEQYF. The CDR3 DNA reads TGCAGTGCCCCGAAGATGATAGCGGGAGACTACGAGCAGTACTTC.

The rearrangement joins TRBV7-2 to TRBJ1-5, with 11 bases aligning to TRBD1. Trimming took 5 bases from V and 6 from J; bases not matched to a gene: 6. The germline CDR1 and CDR2 sequences are SGHTA and FQGNSA. The CDR3 has 15 amino acids. As DNA, the CDR3 is TGTGCCAGCAGCGCGGGACAGGGGGGAGCTCAGCCCCAGCATTTT. As protein: CASSAGQGGAQPQHF.

The genes are TRBV29-1 and TRBJ2-5; TRBD2 agrees at 9 bases. CDR1 and CDR2 (germline): SQVTM, ANQGSEA. The CDR3 length is 16 residues. V gave up 4 bases and J gave up 1 base; unmatched junction bases: 10. CDR3 residues: CSVGGASGTIQETQYF. DNA for the CDR3: TGCAGCGTTGGGGGGGCTAGCGGGACGATCCAAGAGACCCAGTACTTC. The variable domain in full, with the rest retrieved from reference TRBV29-1 and TRBJ2-5, is SAVISQKPSRDICQRGTSLTIQCQVDSQVTMMFWYRQQPGQSLTLIATANQGSEATYESGFVIDKFPISRPNLTFSTLTVSNMSPEDSSIYLCSVGGASGTIQETQYFGPGTRLLVL.

This chain uses TRBV29-1 with TRBJ1-2; TRBD1 matches 9 bases. V dropped 4 bases and J dropped 6; count of bases not matched to a gene: 6. The germline V gene has CDR1 SQVTM and CDR2 ANQGSEA. CDR3 length: 13 amino acids. The CDR3 here is CSVVPGQGDGYTF. The CDR3 nucleotides are TGCAGCGTTGTCCCGGGACAGGGCGATGGCTACACCTTC.

This chain joins TRBV7-2 and TRBJ1-4; D is undetermined. V lost 7 bases, J lost 7 bases, and 16 bases lay in between. Germline lookup yields CDR1 SGHTA and CDR2 FQGNSA. The CDR3 is 14 amino acids. The CDR3 DNA is TGTGCCAGCAACCATGGAGGGCGCTCTGAAAAACTGTTTTTT. The encoded protein is CASNHGGRSEKLFF.

This clonotype has ten or more counts. J is TRBJ2-3 and V is TRBV20-1; 7 nucleotides align to TRBD1. Germline V gene data show CDR1 as DFQATT and CDR2 as SNEGSKA (reference sequence). There are 15 residues in the CDR3. Germline trimming cut 3 bases from V and 1 base from J; bases unmatched to any gene: 7. The CDR3 DNA reads TGCAGTGCTAGGCTTCCGGGACAGCGCACAGATACGCAGTATTTT. Protein product: CSARLPGQRTDTQYF.

This clonotype showed up just a few times. The chain couples TRBV19 to TRBJ2-7; TRBD2 matches 13 bases. Looked up from germline, CDR1 is LNHDA and CDR2 is SQIVND (reference sequence). With V trimmed by 8 bases and J by 5 bases, 6 bases remained unmatched. The CDR3 sequence is 14 residues long. The CDR3 sequence is CASGGLAGEDEQYF. The DNA of the CDR3 is TGTGCCAGTGGAGGACTAGCGGGAGAAGACGAGCAGTACTTC.

Here the CDR3 DNA reads TGCAGTGCCAGCTCAGCTAAGAACACTGAAGCTTTCTTT. Encoded protein: CSASSAKNTEAFF. The chain is built from TRBV20-1 and TRBJ1-1; no definite D call. Germline loops: CDR1 DFQATT, CDR2 SNEGSKA (reference sequence). This CDR3 has 13 amino acids. Trimming removed 6 bases at V and 1 base at J, with 12 bases between.

This chain links TRBV11-1 with TRBJ2-7; 10 bases map to TRBD2. This CDR3 has 16 residues. J gave up 4 bases and V 3 bases, and 9 bases lay outside the gene matches. Germline V lookup: CDR1 SGHAT, CDR2 FQDESV (reference sequence). The chain's CDR3 is CASSFTSGTERYEQYF. In DNA form, the CDR3 reads TGTGCCAGCAGCTTCACTAGCGGGACGGAGAGATACGAGCAGTACTTC.

The J gene is TRBJ2-5, the V gene TRBV7-8; 10 nucleotides line up with TRBD1. Germline CDR1 is SGHVS and CDR2 is FQNEAQ. V gave up 5 bases and J gave up 9 bases; unmatched junction bases: 18. This CDR3 is built from 17 residues. The CDR3: CASSGPGQGVQLGSQYF. CDR3 in DNA: TGTGCCAGCAGCGGGCCAGGACAGGGGGTCCAACTAGGTTCCCAGTACTTC.

The gene calls are TRBV19 and TRBJ1-1; D remains unclear. The CDR3 runs to 13 residues. Trimming stripped 8 bases from V and 2 bases from J, with 12 bases between. In germline, CDR1 is LNHDA, CDR2 SQIVND (reference sequence). The CDR3 sequence is CASFDRGNTEAFF. CDR3 DNA: TGTGCCAGTTTCGACCGGGGTAACACTGAAGCTTTCTTT.

This clonotype has a count of ten or more. V is TRBV5-5 and J is TRBJ2-6; D is uncertain. Germline-derived CDR1 and CDR2 are SGHKS and YYEKEE (reference sequence). The V end lost 4 bases, the J end lost 4 bases, and 6 bases lay between the germline ends. The CDR3 runs to 13 residues. The CDR3 region has the DNA TGTGCCAGCAGCGTAGAGGGGGCCAACGTCCTGACTTTC. Translating it yields CASSVEGANVLTF. The whole variable domain, filled in from reference TRBV5-5 and TRBJ2-6, reads DAGVTQSPTHLIKTRGQQVTLRCSPISGHKSVSWYQQVLGQGPQFIFQYYEKEERGRGNFPDRFSARQFPNYSSELNVNALLLGDSALYLCASSVEGANVLTFGAGSRLTVL.

The J gene is TRBJ2-7, the V gene TRBV10-3; 7 nucleotides agree with TRBD2. This CDR3 region has 14 residues. Looked up from germline, CDR1 is ENHRY and CDR2 is SYGVKD. V lost 7 bases, J lost 2 bases, and 8 bases stayed unmatched. The DNA for the CDR3 is TGTGCCATCAAAATTGGACTAGGTCCCTACGAGCAGTACTTC. It is translated as CAIKIGLGPYEQYF.

The chain has TRBV19 and TRBJ1-2; 8 nucleotides match TRBD1. V lost 6 bases and J lost 8; bases outside the gene matches: 14. CDR3 length: 15 residues. Germline V gene lookup returns CDR1 LNHDA and CDR2 SQIVND (reference sequence). The CDR3 spells CASRGAGGKEEGYTF. For the CDR3, the DNA is TGTGCCAGTAGGGGAGCAGGGGGCAAAGAGGAAGGCTACACCTTC.

This clonotype was counted many times. This chain joins TRBV6-6 and TRBJ2-7; 7 bases agree with TRBD1. V lost 4 bases, J lost 1 base, and 1 base stayed unmatched. Germline values: CDR1 MNHNY, CDR2 SVGAGI (reference sequence). CDR3 length equals 13 residues. The CDR3: CASSSDRSYEQYF. The CDR3 region has the DNA TGTGCCAGCAGTTCGGACAGGTCCTACGAGCAGTACTTC.

Concerning this clonotype: The junction and the germline gene differ at one end; a read error may be behind it. The rearrangement joins TRBV9 to TRBJ1-5; 11 nucleotides agree with TRBD1. This CDR3 has 17 residues. Germline V gives CDR1 SGDLS, CDR2 YYNGEE. CDR3 in DNA: TGCGCCAGCAGCGGGACGGGACAGGGGGATAGCAATCAGCCCCAGCATTTT. Its protein is CASSGTGQGDSNQPQHF. The full variable domain, in which reference TRBV9 and TRBJ1-5 provide the parts outside the CDR3, is DSGVTQTPKHLITATGQRVTLRCSPRSGDLSVYWYQQSLDQGLQFLIQYYNGEERAKGNILERFSAQQFPDLHSELNLSSLELGDSALYFCASSGTGQGDSNQPQHFGDGTRLSIL.

This clonotype was counted many times. V gene TRBV14 combines with J gene TRBJ2-7; TRBD2 aligns across 11 bases. V shed 4 bases, J shed 4 bases, and the junction held 6 bases outside the gene matches. The CDR3 runs 15 residues. Looked up from germline, CDR1 is SGHDN and CDR2 is FVKESK. The CDR3 loop reads CASSPLLAGVYEQYF. CDR3 DNA: TGTGCCAGCAGCCCGTTACTAGCGGGAGTTTACGAGCAGTACTTC. The full variable domain, with the rest looked up from reference TRBV14 and TRBJ2-7, is EAGVTQFPSHSVIEKGQTVTLRCDPISGHDNLYWYRRVMGKEIKFLLHFVKESKQDESGMPNNRFLAERTGGTYSTLKVQPAELEDSGVYFCASSPLLAGVYEQYFGPGTRLTVT.

This clonotype came up a few times. A much bigger clone sits one base away, suggesting this may be a read error. J is TRBJ2-7 and V is TRBV7-8; possibly TRBD1 for D (5 bases). Per germline, CDR1 SGHVS and CDR2 FQNEAQ. The CDR3 runs 15 residues. V was trimmed by 3 bases and J by 2 bases, leaving 14 bases between them. The CDR3 DNA reads as TGTGCCAGCAGCTTTTACCCGACAGAGCCCTACGAGCAGTACTTC. This gives the protein CASSFYPTEPYEQYF.

A word on this clonotype: One end of the junction does not line up with germline, which may come from a read error. This chain uses TRBV5-5 with TRBJ1-5, with D unclear. The CDR3 extends over 14 amino acids. Germline loops: CDR1 SGHKS, CDR2 YYEKEE (reference sequence). The CDR3 spells CACSPISVDQPQHF. CDR3 nucleotide sequence: TGTGCCTGCAGCCCTATATCGGTAGATCAGCCCCAGCATTTT.

This clonotype showed up just a few times. This chain links TRBV12-5 with TRBJ2-2; no clear D gene. The CDR3 is 14 amino acids. Per germline, CDR1 LGHNT and CDR2 FRNRAP. Trimming shortened V by 6 bases and J by 2 bases, and 10 bases separated the two germline ends. The CDR3 sequence: CASGESPNTGELFF. The CDR3 coding sequence is TGTGCTAGTGGGGAGTCCCCCAACACCGGGGAGCTGTTTTTT.

The chain couples TRBV7-9 to TRBJ2-1; D possibly corresponds to TRBD2 (6 bases). The CDR3 sequence is 16 residues long. Trimming pared 5 bases from V and 5 bases from J, leaving 19 bases between. CDR1 and CDR2 from the germline V gene are SEHNR and FQNEAQ (reference sequence). The DNA for the CDR3 is TGTGCCAGCAGCGGACTGGGGCGGGAAGTTAACAATGAGCAGTTCTTC. This gives the protein CASSGLGREVNNEQFF. The complete variable domain, with remaining parts taken from reference TRBV7-9 and TRBJ2-1, reads DTGVSQNPRHKITKRGQNVTFRCDPISEHNRLYWYRQTLGQGPEFLTYFQNEAQLEKSRLLSDRFSAERPKGSFSTLEIQRTEQGDSAMYLCASSGLGREVNNEQFFGPGTRLTVL.